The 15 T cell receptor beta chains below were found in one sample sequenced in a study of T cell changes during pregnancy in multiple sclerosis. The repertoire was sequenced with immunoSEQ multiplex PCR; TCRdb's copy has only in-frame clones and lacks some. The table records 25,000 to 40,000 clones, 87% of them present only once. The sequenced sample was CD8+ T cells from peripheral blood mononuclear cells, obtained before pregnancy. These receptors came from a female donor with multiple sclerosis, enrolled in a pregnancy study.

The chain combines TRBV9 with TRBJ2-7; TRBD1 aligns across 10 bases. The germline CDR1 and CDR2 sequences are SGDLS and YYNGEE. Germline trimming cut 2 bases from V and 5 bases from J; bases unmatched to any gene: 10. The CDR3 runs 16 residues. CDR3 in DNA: TGTGCCAGCAGCGTGGGCACGACAGGGGGCATAAACGAGCAGTACTTC. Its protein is CASSVGTTGGINEQYF.

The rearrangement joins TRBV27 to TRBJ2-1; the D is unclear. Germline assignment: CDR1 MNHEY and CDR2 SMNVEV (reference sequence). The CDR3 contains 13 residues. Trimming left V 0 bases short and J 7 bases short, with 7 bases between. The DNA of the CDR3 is TGTGCCAGCAGTTTATCGGCGGAAAATGAGCAGTTCTTC. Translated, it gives CASSLSAENEQFF.

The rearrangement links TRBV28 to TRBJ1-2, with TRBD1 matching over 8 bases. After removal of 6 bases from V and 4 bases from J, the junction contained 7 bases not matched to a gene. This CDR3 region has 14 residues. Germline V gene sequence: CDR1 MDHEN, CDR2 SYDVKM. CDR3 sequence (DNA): TGTGCCAGCAGGATACAGGGGGAATCCTATGGCTACACCTTC. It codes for CASRIQGESYGYTF.

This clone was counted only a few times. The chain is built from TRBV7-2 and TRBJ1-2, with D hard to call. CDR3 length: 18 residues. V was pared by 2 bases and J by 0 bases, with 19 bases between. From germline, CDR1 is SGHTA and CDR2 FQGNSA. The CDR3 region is CASSLSWSGRPANYGYTF. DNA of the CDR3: TGTGCCAGCAGCTTATCTTGGAGCGGACGGCCAGCTAACTATGGCTACACCTTC.

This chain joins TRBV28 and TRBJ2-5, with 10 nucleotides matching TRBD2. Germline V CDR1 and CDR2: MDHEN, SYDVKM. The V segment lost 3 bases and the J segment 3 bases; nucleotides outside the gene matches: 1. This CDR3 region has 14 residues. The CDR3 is CASSFGLAEETQYF. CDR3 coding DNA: TGTGCCAGCAGTTTCGGACTAGCGGAAGAGACCCAGTACTTC.

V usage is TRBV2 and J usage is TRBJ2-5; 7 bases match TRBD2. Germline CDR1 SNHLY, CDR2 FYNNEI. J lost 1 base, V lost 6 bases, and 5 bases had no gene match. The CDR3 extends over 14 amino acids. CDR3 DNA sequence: TGTGCCAGCAGCGACGCTAGCGGCCAAGAGACCCAGTACTTC. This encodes CASSDASGQETQYF.

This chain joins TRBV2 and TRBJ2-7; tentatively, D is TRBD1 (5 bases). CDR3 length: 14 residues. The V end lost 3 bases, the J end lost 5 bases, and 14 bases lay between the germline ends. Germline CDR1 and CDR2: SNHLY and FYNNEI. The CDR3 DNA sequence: TGTGCCAGCAGTGAGTATAGGGGCCAAAACGAGCAGTACTTC. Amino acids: CASSEYRGQNEQYF.

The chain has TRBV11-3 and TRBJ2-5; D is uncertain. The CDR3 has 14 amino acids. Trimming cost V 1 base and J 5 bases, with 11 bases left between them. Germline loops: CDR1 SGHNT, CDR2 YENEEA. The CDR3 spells CASSLVSDPETQYF. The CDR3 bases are TGTGCCAGCAGCTTAGTGAGCGACCCGGAGACCCAGTACTTC. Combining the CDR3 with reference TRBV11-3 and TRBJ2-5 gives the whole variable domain EAGVVQSPRYKIIEKKQPVAFWCNPISGHNTLYWYLQNLGQGPELLIRYENEEAVDDSQLPKDRFSAERLKGVDSTLKIQPAELGDSAVYLCASSLVSDPETQYFGPGTRLLVL.

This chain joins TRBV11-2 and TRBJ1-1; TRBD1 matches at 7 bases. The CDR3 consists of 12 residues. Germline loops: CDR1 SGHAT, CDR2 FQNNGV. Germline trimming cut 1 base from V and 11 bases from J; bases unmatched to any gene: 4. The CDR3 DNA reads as TGTGCCAGCAGCTTAGGAGAGACAGGGGCTTTCTTT. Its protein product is CASSLGETGAFF.

The CDR3 DNA sequence: TGTGCCAGCACCGAACAGGACAGGGGCGGAGATACGCAGTATTTT. Translating it yields CASTEQDRGGDTQYF. The chain joins TRBV2 to TRBJ2-3; 9 bases fit TRBD1. Germline CDR1 reads SNHLY; CDR2 reads FYNNEI. V was pared by 7 bases and J by 5 bases, with 10 bases of the junction left unmatched. CDR3 size: 15 residues.

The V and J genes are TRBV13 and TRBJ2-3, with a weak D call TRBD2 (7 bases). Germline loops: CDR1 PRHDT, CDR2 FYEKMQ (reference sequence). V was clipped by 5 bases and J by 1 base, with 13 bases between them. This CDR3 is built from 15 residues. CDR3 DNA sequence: TGTGCCAGCAGCCAGGGAGGGGGAGGCACAGATACGCAGTATTTT. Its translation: CASSQGGGGTDTQYF.

Here the CDR3 DNA reads TGTGCCAGCAGTCCCCCGGGACTCTATGGCTACACCTTC. Translated, it gives CASSPPGLYGYTF. V and J are TRBV6-6 and TRBJ1-2; TRBD1 is a possible D gene (5 bases). From germline, CDR1 is MNHNY and CDR2 SVGAGI (reference sequence). Trimming cost V 5 bases and J 4 bases, with 11 bases left between them. The CDR3 runs 13 residues.

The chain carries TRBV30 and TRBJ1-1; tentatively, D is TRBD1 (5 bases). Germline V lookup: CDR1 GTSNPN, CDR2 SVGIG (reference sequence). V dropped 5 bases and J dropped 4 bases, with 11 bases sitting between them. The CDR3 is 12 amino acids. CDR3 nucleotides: TGTGCCTGGGGGGGGAGCGGCACTGAAGCTTTCTTT. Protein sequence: CAWGGSGTEAFF.

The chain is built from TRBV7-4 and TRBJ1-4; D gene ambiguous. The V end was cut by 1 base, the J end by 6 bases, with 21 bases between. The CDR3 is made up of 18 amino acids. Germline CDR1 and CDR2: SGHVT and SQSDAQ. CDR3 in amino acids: CASSLGPTFSLKDEKLFF. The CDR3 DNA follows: TGTGCCAGCAGCTTAGGGCCCACCTTCTCCTTAAAAGATGAAAAACTGTTTTTT.

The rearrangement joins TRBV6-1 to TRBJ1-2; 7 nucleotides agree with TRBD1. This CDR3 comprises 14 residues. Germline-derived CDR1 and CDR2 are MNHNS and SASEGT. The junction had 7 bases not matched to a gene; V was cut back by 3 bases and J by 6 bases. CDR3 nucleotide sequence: TGTGCCAGCAGTGACCTGACAGGGTTTAATGGCTACACCTTC. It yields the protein CASSDLTGFNGYTF.